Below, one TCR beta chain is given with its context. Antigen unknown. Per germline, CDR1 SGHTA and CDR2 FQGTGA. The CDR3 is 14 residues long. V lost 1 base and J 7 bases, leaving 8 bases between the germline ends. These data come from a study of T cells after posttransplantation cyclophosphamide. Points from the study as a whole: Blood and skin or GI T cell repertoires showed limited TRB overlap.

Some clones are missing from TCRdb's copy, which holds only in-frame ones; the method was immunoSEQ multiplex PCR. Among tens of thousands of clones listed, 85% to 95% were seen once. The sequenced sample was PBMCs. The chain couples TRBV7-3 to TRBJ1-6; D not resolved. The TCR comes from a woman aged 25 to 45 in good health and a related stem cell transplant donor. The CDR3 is CASSLRARNSPLHF. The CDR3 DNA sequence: TGTGCCAGCAGCTTAAGGGCGAGAAATTCACCCCTCCACTTT.